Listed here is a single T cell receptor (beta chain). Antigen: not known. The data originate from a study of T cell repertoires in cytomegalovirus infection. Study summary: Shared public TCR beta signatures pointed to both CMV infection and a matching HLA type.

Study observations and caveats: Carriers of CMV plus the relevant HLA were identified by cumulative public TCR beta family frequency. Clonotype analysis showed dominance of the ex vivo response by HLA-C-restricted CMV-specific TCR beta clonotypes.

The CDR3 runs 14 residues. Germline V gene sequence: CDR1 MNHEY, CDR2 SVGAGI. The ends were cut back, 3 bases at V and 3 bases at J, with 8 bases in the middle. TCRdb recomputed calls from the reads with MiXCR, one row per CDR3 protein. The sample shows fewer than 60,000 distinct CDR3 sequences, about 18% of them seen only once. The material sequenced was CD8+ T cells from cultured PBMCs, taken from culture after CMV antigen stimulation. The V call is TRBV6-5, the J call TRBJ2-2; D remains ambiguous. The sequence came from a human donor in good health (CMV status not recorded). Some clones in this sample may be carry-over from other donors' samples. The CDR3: CASSYVFHTGELFF. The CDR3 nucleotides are TGTGCCAGCAGTTATGTTTTCCACACCGGGGAGCTGTTTTTT.